The T cell receptor (beta chain) described here comes from a study of cytomegalovirus exposure and HLA in healthy donors. Study in general: A prior analysis found 117 million unique TCR beta sequences from about 179 million T cells.

Unrecorded immune exposure was likely among donors, who were nominally healthy when sampled. This PCR relied on a set of 60 Vbeta primers and 13 Jbeta primers. TCRdb's table, derived via immunoSEQ multiplex PCR, lists solely in-frame clones and lacks some. Its table lists just under 65,000 clones. Details on this clone: Its specificity is not known.

General study findings and limits: Associated with cytomegalovirus, according to the listing, were 150 to 200 TCR beta chains. Judged likely to be a sequencing artifact was a cluster of highly shared sequence variants.

CDR3 length: 15 residues. With 2 bases clipped from V and 6 bases from J, the junction kept 4 bases outside the gene matches. CDR1 is SNHLY and CDR2 is FYNNEI in the germline V gene. The V call is TRBV2, the J call TRBJ2-1; 10 nucleotides align to TRBD2. The sequenced sample consisted of PBMCs. This clonotype was sampled from a boy aged 5-17 years in good health and CMV-seronegative. The DNA for the CDR3 is TGTGCCAGCAGTGAATCAGCGGGAGGGTTCAATGAGCAGTTCTTC. Protein product: CASSESAGGFNEQFF.